These 13 T cell receptor beta chains were sequenced from one sample in a study of T cells in localized non-small cell lung cancer. Data came from immunoSEQ multiplex PCR; TCRdb stores just in-frame clones and leaves some out. In the table there are approximately 34,000 clones, about 92% of which are singletons. This specimen consisted of peripheral blood, obtained before any cancer treatment. These receptors were taken from a female donor at least 60 years old with stage I lung adenocarcinoma.

In regard to this clone: A read error may produce the germline difference seen at one junction end. The chain combines TRBV9 with TRBJ2-3, with 9 nucleotides matching TRBD2. Germline loops: CDR1 SGDLS, CDR2 YYNGEE. CDR3 length: 16 amino acids. CDR3 in amino acids: CANSTDSGRRTDTQYF. DNA of the CDR3: TGTGCCAACAGCACCGACAGCGGGAGGCGCACAGATACGCAGTATTTT.

The chain uses TRBV25-1 and TRBJ2-5; D is perhaps TRBD2 (5 bases). V was pared by 2 bases and J by 5 bases, with 12 bases between. CDR3 length: 14 amino acids. Germline CDR1 reads MGHDK; CDR2 reads SYGVNS. Here the CDR3 DNA reads TGTGCCAGCAGTGAAAGCGGAGGAGGTGAGACCCAGTACTTC. This gives the protein CASSESGGGETQYF.

This clone was seen a single time. The chain carries TRBV27 and TRBJ2-5; 9 bases map to TRBD2. Germline V gene lookup returns CDR1 MNHEY and CDR2 SMNVEV (reference sequence). The junction had 4 bases not matched to a gene; V was cut back by 6 bases and J by 5 bases. This CDR3 region has 13 residues. The CDR3, as DNA: TGTGCCAGCAGAAGCGGGGGGTGGGAGACCCAGTACTTC. Amino acids: CASRSGGWETQYF.

This rearrangement joins TRBV19 to TRBJ1-5; D unclear. Trimming left V 11 bases short and J 9 bases short, with 17 bases between. The CDR3 consists of 12 residues. CDR1 and CDR2 from the germline V gene are LNHDA and SQIVND (reference sequence). The CDR3 DNA reads TGTGCCTCCCGAGACGCCGGAGGGCCCCAGCATTTT. It codes for CASRDAGGPQHF.

V gene TRBV5-4 combines with J gene TRBJ2-1; 8 positions match TRBD2. V was pared by 2 bases and J by 9 bases, with 10 bases of the junction left unmatched. The CDR3 contains 15 residues. Germline V lookup: CDR1 SGHNT, CDR2 YYREEE (reference sequence). The CDR3 DNA follows: TGTGCCAGCAGCTTAGTAACTAGCGGAGGGGGTGAGCAGTTCTTC. Its translation is CASSLVTSGGGEQFF.

The chain combines TRBV29-1 with TRBJ1-1, with D maybe TRBD1 (5 bases). CDR3 length: 17 amino acids. Germline V gene lookup returns CDR1 SQVTM and CDR2 ANQGSEA. V dropped 4 bases and J dropped 1 base, with 22 bases sitting between them. CDR3 sequence: CSVAPTSWGRRNTEAFF. CDR3 in DNA: TGCAGCGTTGCCCCCACGTCATGGGGGAGGAGGAACACTGAAGCTTTCTTT.

Written as DNA, the CDR3 is TGTGCCAGCAGTGTAACGAGCGGGAGTGGTACCGGGGAGCTGTTTTTT. Its protein is CASSVTSGSGTGELFF. V is TRBV6-1 and J is TRBJ2-2; 8 bases line up with TRBD2. Germline V lookup: CDR1 MNHNS, CDR2 SASEGT. V gave up 4 bases and J gave up 5 bases; unmatched junction bases: 9. This CDR3 region has 16 residues.

The CDR3 DNA follows: TGTGCCAGTAGTATGTGGGGGTCCAATGAAAAACTGTTTTTT. Translation gives CASSMWGSNEKLFF. The chain is built from TRBV19 and TRBJ1-4; D possibly corresponds to TRBD1 (5 bases). Germline assignment: CDR1 LNHDA and CDR2 SQIVND (reference sequence). Trimming stripped 3 bases from V and 5 bases from J, with 10 bases between. The CDR3 consists of 14 residues.

J is TRBJ2-6 and V is TRBV5-1; 7 positions agree with TRBD1. Germline values: CDR1 SGHRS, CDR2 YFSETQ. The J segment lost 2 bases and the V segment lost 3 bases, leaving 5 bases of the junction unmatched. There are 16 residues in the CDR3. CDR3 residues: CASSSGQNAGANVLTF. CDR3 sequence (DNA): TGCGCCAGCAGCTCGGGACAGAACGCTGGGGCCAACGTCCTGACTTTC.

This clone was seen more than once but under ten times. The V call is TRBV10-3, the J call TRBJ2-1; TRBD2 matches 11 bases. V shed 8 bases and J 7 bases; nucleotides not matched to a gene: 10. Germline V lookup: CDR1 ENHRY, CDR2 SYGVKD. The CDR3 runs 15 residues. The CDR3, as DNA: TGTGCCATCGGGACTAGCGGACCTAGAGGAAATGAGCAGTTCTTC. Translating gives CAIGTSGPRGNEQFF.

The chain recombines TRBV2 with TRBJ1-5; D not resolved. Germline V CDR1 and CDR2: SNHLY, FYNNEI. This CDR3 spans 15 amino acids. V was cut by 3 bases and J by 4 bases, with 13 bases left in between. The CDR3 reads CASSESRIENQPQHF. The CDR3 DNA sequence: TGTGCCAGCAGTGAGTCCAGGATTGAGAATCAGCCCCAGCATTTT.

V is TRBV25-1 and J is TRBJ2-5; 8 nucleotides agree with TRBD2. This CDR3 has 14 amino acids. With V trimmed by 7 bases and J by 5 bases, 9 bases remained unmatched. CDR1 is MGHDK and CDR2 is SYGVNS in the germline V gene. The chain's CDR3 is CASNRGGVQETQYF. In nucleotides, the CDR3 is TGTGCCAGCAACCGGGGGGGCGTTCAGGAGACCCAGTACTTC. Variable domain in full (rest from reference TRBV25-1 and TRBJ2-5): EADIYQTPRYLVIGTGKKITLECSQTMGHDKMYWYQQDPGMELHLIHYSYGVNSTEKGDLSSESTVSRIRTEHFPLTLESARPSHTSQYLCASNRGGVQETQYFGPGTRLLVL.

V usage is TRBV7-2 and J usage is TRBJ2-3; D tentatively reads TRBD1 or TRBD2 (6 bases each). V gave up 1 base and J gave up 1 base, with 12 bases separating them. The germline V gene has CDR1 SGHTA and CDR2 FQGNSA. The CDR3 is 16 residues long. The CDR3 sequence: CASSLGGGRGTDTQYF. CDR3 sequence (DNA): TGTGCCAGCAGCTTAGGTGGGGGGCGCGGCACAGATACGCAGTATTTT.